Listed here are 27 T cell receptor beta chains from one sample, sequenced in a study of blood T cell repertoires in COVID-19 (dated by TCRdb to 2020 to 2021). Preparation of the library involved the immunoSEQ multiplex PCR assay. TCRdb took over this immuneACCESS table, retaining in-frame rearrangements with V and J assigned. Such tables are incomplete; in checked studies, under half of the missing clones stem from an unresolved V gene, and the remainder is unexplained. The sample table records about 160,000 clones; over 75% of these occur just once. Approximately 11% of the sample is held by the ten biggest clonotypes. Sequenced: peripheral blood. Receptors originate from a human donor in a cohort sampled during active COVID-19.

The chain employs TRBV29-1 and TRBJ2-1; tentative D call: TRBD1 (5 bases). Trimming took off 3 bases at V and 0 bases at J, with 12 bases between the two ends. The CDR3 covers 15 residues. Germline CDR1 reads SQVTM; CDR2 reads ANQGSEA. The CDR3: CSVDQDKSSYNEQFF. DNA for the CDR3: TGCAGCGTTGATCAGGACAAAAGCTCCTACAATGAGCAGTTCTTC.

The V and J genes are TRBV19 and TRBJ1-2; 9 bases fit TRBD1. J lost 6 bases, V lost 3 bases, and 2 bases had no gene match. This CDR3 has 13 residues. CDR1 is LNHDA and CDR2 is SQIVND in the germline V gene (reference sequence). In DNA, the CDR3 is TGTGCCAGTAGTATTCGACAGGGGGATGGCTACACCTTC. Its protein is CASSIRQGDGYTF.

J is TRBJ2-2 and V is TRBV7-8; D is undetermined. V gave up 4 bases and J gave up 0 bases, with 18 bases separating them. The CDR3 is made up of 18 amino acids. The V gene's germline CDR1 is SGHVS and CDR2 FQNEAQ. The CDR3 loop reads CASSSSRGVGSNTGELFF. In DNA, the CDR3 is TGTGCCAGCAGCTCCAGCCGCGGTGTCGGGTCGAACACCGGGGAGCTGTTTTTT.

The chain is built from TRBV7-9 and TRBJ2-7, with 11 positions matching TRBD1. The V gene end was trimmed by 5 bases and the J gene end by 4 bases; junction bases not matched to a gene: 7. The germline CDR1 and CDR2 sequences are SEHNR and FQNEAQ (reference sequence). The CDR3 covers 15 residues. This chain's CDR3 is CASSGTGTGGYEQYF. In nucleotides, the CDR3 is TGTGCCAGCAGCGGAACCGGGACAGGGGGATACGAGCAGTACTTC.

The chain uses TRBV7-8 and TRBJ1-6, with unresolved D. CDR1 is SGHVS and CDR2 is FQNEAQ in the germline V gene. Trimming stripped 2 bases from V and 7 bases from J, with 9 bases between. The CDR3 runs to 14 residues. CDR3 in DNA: TGTGCCAGCAGCTTAAGCGAGGGAAATTCACCCCTCCACTTT. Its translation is CASSLSEGNSPLHF.

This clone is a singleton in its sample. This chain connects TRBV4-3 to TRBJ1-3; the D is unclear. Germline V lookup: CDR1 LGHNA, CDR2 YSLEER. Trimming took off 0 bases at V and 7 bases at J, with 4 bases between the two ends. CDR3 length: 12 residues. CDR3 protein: CASSQDLNTIYF. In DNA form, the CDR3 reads TGCGCCAGCAGCCAAGACCTGAACACCATATATTTT.

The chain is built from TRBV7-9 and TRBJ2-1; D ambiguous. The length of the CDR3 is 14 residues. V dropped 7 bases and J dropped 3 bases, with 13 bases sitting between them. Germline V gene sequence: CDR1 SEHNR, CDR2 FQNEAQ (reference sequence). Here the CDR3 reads CASISVAVYNEQFF. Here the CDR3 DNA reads TGTGCCAGCATTTCCGTGGCAGTCTACAATGAGCAGTTCTTC.

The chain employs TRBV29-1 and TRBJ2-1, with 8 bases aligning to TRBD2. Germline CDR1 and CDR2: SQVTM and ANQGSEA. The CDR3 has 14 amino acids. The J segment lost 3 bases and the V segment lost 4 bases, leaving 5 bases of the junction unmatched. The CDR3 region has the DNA TGCAGCGTTGTAAGTCTAGCGGGCTACAATGAGCAGTTCTTC. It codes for CSVVSLAGYNEQFF.

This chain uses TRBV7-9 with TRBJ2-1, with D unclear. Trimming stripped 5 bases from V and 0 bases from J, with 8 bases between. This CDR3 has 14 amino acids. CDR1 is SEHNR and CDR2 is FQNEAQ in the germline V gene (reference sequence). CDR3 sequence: CASSLSSSYNEQFF. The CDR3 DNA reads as TGTGCCAGCAGCCTCTCCAGCTCCTACAATGAGCAGTTCTTC.

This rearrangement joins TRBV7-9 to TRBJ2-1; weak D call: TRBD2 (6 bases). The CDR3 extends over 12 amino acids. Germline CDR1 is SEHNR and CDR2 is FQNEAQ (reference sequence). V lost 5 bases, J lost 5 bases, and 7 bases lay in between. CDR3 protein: CASSPSDNEQFF. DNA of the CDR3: TGTGCCAGCAGCCCTAGCGACAATGAGCAGTTCTTC.

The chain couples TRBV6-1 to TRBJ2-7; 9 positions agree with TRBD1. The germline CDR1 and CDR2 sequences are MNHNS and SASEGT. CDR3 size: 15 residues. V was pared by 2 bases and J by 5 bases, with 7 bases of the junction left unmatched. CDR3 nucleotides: TGTGCCAGCAGTGAACCCGGACAGGGGTCTAACGAGCAGTACTTC. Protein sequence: CASSEPGQGSNEQYF.

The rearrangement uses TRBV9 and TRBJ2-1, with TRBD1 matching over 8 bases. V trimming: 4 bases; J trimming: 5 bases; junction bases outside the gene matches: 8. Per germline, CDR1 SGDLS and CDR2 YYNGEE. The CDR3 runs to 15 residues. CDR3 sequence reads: CASSRDRGRNNEQFF. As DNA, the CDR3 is TGTGCCAGCAGCCGAGACAGGGGCCGCAACAATGAGCAGTTCTTC.

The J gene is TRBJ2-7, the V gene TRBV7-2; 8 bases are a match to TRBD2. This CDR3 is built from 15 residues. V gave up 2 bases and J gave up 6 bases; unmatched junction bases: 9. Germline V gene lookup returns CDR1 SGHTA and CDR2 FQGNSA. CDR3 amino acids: CASSLYAGGGGEQYF. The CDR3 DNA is TGTGCCAGCAGCTTATATGCGGGAGGAGGGGGCGAGCAGTACTTC.

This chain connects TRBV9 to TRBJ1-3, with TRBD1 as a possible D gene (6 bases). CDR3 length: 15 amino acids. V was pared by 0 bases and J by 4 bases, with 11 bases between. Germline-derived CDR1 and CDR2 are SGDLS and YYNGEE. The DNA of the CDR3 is TGTGCCAGCAGCGTAGATTTGGGGACAGGAAACACCATATATTTT. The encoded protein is CASSVDLGTGNTIYF.

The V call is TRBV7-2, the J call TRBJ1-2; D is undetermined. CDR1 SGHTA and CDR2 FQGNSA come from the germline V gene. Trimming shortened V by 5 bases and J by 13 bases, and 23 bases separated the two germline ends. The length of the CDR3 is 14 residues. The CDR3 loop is CASSLGLTPNMGTF. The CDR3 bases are TGTGCCAGCAGCCTCGGGTTAACACCTAATATGGGCACCTTC.

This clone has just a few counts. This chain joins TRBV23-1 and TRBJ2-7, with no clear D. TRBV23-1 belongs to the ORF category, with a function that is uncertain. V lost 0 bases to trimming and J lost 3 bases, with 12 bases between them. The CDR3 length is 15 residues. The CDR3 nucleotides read TGCGCCAGCAGTCAATCAAGAGGTTCAATCTACGAGCAGTACTTC. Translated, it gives CASSQSRGSIYEQYF.

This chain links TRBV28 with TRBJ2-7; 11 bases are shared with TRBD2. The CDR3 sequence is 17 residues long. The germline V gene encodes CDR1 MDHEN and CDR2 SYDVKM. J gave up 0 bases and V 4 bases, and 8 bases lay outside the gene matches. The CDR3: CASSSPLLAGDSYEQYF. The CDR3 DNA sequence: TGTGCCAGCAGTTCCCCCCTACTAGCGGGGGACTCCTACGAGCAGTACTTC.

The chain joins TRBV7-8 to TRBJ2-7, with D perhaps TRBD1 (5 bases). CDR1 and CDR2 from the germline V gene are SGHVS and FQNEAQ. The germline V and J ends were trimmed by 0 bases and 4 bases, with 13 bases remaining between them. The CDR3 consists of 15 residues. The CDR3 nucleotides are TGTGCCAGCAGCTTAGCGCCCGACAGATTATACGAGCAGTACTTC. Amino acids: CASSLAPDRLYEQYF. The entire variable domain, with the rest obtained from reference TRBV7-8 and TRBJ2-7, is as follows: GAGVSQSPRYKVAKRGQDVALRCDPISGHVSLFWYQQALGQGPEFLTYFQNEAQLDKSGLPSDRFFAERPEGSVSTLKIQRTQQEDSAVYLCASSLAPDRLYEQYFGPGTRLTVT.

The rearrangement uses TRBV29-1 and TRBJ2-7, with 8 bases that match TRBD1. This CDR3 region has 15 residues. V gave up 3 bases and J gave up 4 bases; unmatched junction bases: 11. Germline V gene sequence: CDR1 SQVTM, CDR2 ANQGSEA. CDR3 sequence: CSVEGDRNRRYEQYF. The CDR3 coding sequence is TGCAGCGTTGAGGGGGACAGGAACCGACGTTACGAGCAGTACTTC.

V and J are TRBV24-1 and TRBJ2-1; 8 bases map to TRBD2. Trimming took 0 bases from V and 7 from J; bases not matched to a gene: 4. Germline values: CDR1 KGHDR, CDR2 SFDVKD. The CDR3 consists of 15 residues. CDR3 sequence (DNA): TGTGCCACCAGTGATTTGAGTGGCGGGGGGAATGAGCAGTTCTTC. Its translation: CATSDLSGGGNEQFF.

The CDR3: CASSLGLAGGSSYNEQFF. In nucleotides, the CDR3 is TGTGCCAGTAGTTTGGGACTAGCGGGGGGGAGCTCCTACAATGAGCAGTTCTTC. The chain recombines TRBV19 with TRBJ2-1; TRBD2 matches at 16 bases. Per the germline V gene, CDR1 is LNHDA and CDR2 is SQIVND (reference sequence). This CDR3 contains 18 residues. After removal of 5 bases from V and 0 bases from J, the junction contained 4 bases not matched to a gene.

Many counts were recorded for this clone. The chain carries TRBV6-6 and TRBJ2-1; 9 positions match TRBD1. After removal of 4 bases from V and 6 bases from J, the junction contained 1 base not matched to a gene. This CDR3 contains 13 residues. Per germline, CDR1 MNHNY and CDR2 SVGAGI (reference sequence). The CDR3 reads CASSSTGGNEQFF. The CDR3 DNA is TGTGCCAGCAGTTCGACAGGGGGCAATGAGCAGTTCTTC.

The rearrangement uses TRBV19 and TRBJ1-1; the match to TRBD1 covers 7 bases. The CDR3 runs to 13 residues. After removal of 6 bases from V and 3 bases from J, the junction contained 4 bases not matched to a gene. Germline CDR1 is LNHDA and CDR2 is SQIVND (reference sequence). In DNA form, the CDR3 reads TGTGCCAGTAGGGGGACAGTGTACACTGAAGCTTTCTTT. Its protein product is CASRGTVYTEAFF. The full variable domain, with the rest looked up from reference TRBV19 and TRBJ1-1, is DGGITQSPKYLFRKEGQNVTLSCEQNLNHDAMYWYRQDPGQGLRLIYYSQIVNDFQKGDIAEGYSVSREKKESFPLTVTSAQKNPTAFYLCASRGTVYTEAFFGQGTRLTVV.

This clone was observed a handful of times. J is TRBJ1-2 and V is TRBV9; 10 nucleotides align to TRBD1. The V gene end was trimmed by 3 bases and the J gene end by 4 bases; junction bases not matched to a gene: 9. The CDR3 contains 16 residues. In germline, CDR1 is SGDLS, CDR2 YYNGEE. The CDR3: CASSGHGGTGVYGYTF. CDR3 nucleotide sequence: TGTGCCAGCAGCGGCCACGGCGGGACAGGGGTCTATGGCTACACCTTC.

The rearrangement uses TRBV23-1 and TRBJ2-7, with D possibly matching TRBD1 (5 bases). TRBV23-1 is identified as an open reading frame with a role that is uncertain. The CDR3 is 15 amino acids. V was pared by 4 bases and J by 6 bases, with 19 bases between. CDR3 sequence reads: CASSRPTGPVGEQYF. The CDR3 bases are TGCGCCAGCAGTCGTCCCACAGGCCCAGTGGGCGAGCAGTACTTC.

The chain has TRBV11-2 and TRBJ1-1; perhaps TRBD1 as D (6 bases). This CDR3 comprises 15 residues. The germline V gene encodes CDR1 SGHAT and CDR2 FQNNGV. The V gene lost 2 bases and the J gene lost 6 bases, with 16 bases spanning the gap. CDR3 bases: TGTGCCAGCAGCTTACACCCTGACAGGAAATCTGAAGCTTTCTTT. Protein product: CASSLHPDRKSEAFF.

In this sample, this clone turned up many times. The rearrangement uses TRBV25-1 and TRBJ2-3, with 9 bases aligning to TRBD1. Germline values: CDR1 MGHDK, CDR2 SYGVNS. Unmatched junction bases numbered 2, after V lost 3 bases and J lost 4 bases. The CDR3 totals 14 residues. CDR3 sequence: CASSERQGADTQYF. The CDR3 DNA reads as TGTGCCAGCAGTGAGCGACAGGGGGCAGATACGCAGTATTTT.